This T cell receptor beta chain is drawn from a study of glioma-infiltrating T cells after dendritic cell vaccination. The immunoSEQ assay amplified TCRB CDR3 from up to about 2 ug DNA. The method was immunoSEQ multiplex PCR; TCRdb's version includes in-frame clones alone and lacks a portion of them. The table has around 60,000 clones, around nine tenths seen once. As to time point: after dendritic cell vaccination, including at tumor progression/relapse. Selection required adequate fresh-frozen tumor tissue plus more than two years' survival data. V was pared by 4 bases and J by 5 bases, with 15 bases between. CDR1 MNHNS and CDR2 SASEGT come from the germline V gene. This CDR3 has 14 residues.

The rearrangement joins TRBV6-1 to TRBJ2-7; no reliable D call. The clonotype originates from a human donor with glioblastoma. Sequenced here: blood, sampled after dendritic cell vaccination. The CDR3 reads CASSVGAQTDEQYF. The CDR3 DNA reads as TGTGCCAGCAGTGTAGGAGCCCAAACGGACGAGCAGTACTTC.